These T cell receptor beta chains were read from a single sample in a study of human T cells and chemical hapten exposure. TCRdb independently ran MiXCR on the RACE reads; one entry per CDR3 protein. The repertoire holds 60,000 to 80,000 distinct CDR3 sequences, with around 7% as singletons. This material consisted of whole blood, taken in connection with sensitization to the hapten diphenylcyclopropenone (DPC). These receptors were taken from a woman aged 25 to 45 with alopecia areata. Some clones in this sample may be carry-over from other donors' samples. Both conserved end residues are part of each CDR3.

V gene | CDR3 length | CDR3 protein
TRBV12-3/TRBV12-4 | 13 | CASRGQVNTEAFF
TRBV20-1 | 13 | CSARDRVTYEQYF
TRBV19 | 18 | CASSIDPQGGLGKDEQFF
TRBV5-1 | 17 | CASRGGGTDTSYNEQFF
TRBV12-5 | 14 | CASGFWGSAGEQYF
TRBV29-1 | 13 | CSVADRYNTEAFF
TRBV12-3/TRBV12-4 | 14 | CASSPRQTNQPQHF
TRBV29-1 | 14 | CSVGSSGVTGELFF
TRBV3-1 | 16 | CASSPAGTASSYEQYF
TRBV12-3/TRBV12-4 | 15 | CASRPGQGAGQPQHF
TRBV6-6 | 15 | CASSYQPELTDTQYF
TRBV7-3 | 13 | CASSWDYTDTQYF
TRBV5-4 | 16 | CASSRIAAEDGYGYTF
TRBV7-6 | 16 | CASSLGAGTNTGELFF
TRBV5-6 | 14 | CASSLRQGSDTQYF
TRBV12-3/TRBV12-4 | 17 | CATLDRPPGDWGYTIYF
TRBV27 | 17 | CASSLRGGTTTNEKLFF
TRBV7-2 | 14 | CASSLAGLVVEAFF
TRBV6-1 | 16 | CASSDFGPRGTDTQYF
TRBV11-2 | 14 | CASSFTARLYEQYF
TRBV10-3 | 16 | CAISERGGLVNTEAFF
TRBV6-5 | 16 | CASSYSFAGGHTEAFF
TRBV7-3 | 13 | CASSFVGGTEAFF